This T cell receptor beta chain was documented in a study of CD8 T cells in Susac syndrome. Turning to the study itself: There were roughly six sequenced Susac syndrome patients with active disease and 8 or 9 in remission.

When the RNA was reverse transcribed, random hexamers were used with an input of roughly 0.45 to 1 ug. Amplification of the TCR beta CDR3 was carried out by immunoSEQ multiplex PCR, which spanned a total of 54 Vbeta and 13 Jbeta segments. MiXCR was run by TCRdb on the immunoSEQ multiplex PCR reads, yielding one entry per CDR3 protein. This table holds fewer than 90,000 distinct CDR3 sequences, roughly 94% found once. This CDR3 has 15 residues. Trimming stripped 6 bases from V and 3 bases from J, with 18 bases between. In germline, CDR1 is MNHEY, CDR2 SVGAGI. Whole-study results and caveats: In total CD8+ repertoires, about 15 Susac-specific public clones were detected, and CD8+ TEMRA repertoires contained four to six.

Concerning this clonotype: Its antigen is as yet unknown.

This rearrangement joins TRBV6-5 to TRBJ2-7, with D hard to call. The sample taken for sequencing was CD8+ T cells from PBMCs. The TCR comes from a human donor with Susac syndrome. The CDR3 region has the DNA TGTGCCAGCAGGGTTGGGCTTGTGCCTAGCTACGAGCAGTACTTC. Amino acids: CASRVGLVPSYEQYF.